Described below is a single TCR beta chain sequence and its context. Its antigen is not identified. Primers: 60 Vbeta forward and 13 Jbeta reverse. Sequenced by immunoSEQ multiplex PCR; TCRdb stores in-frame clones only, minus some. The sample carries 45,000 to 60,000 clones, around 80% recorded once. These data come from a study of cytomegalovirus exposure and HLA in healthy donors. Germline-derived CDR1 and CDR2 are SGHRS and YFSETQ. This CDR3 contains 15 residues. The ends were cut back, 0 bases at V and 5 bases at J, with 14 bases in the middle. Study-wide findings and caveats: Among the sequence variants, a highly shared cluster was likely an artifact of sequencing. Clonal expansion, a later analysis showed, was greater in HLA-associated TCR beta chains than in equally common others.

This chain joins TRBV5-1 and TRBJ2-5; D ambiguous. The sample was PBMCs. This TCR derives from a man aged 30 to 39 in good health and CMV-seropositive. CDR3 loop: CASSLVGKEEETQYF. CDR3 DNA sequence: TGCGCCAGCAGCTTGGTAGGCAAAGAGGAGGAGACCCAGTACTTC.